The clone carrying this T cell receptor (beta chain) was seen a few times. Its antigen is as yet unknown. Isolated RNA was reverse transcribed in full, so expressed TCRB transcripts were sequenced. The data were produced by immunoSEQ multiplex PCR, yet TCRdb's version contains in-frame clones alone and is incomplete. The sample has roughly 220,000 clones; more than 15% are singletons. These data originate in a study of beta chain features in type 1 diabetes. The study's findings and limits: Cells with high TCR expression could be over-represented when cDNA is sequenced. Patients showed naive, central memory and Treg TCRB repertoires that appeared more similar than those of healthy donors. Shortening of TCRB CDR3s, moderate but significant, appeared in all four CD4+ subsets of Type 1 diabetes patients. HLA effects on TCRB rearrangement stayed unresolved here.

The CDR3 runs 15 residues. Germline V CDR1 and CDR2: SGHTA, FQGNSA. V lost 5 bases, J lost 10 bases, and 9 bases stayed unmatched. The origin of this receptor is a man aged 30-40 years with type 1 diabetes. The material sequenced was naive CD4+ T cells from blood. The chain is built from TRBV7-2 and TRBJ2-1; 12 nucleotides line up with TRBD2. CDR3 coding DNA: TGTGCCAGCAGCGCCGGGACTAGCGGGCAATGGGAGCAGTTCTTC. Its protein is CASSAGTSGQWEQFF.